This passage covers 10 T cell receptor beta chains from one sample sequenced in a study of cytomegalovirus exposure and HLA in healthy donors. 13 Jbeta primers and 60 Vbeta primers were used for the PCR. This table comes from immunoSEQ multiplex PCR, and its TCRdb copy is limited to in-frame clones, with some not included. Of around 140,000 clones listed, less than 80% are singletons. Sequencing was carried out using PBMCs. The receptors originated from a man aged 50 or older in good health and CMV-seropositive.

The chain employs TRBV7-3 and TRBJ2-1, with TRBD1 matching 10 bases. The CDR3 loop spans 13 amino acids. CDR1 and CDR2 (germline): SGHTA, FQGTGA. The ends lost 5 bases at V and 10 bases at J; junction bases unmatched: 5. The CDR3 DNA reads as TGTGCCAGCAGCCCGGGGACAGGGGACGAGCAGTTCTTC. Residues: CASSPGTGDEQFF. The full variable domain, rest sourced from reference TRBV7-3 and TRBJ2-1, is GAGVSQTPSNKVTEKGKYVELRCDPISGHTALYWYRQSLGQGPEFLIYFQGTGAADDSGLPNDRFFAVRPEGSVSTLKIQRTERGDSAVYLCASSPGTGDEQFFGPGTRLTVL.

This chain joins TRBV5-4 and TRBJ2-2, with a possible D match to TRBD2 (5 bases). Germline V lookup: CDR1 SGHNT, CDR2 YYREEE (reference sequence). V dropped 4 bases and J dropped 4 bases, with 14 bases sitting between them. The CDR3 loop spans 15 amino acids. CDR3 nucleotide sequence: TGTGCCAGCAGCCTTTCCGGGGTATCCACCGGGGAGCTGTTTTTT. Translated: CASSLSGVSTGELFF.

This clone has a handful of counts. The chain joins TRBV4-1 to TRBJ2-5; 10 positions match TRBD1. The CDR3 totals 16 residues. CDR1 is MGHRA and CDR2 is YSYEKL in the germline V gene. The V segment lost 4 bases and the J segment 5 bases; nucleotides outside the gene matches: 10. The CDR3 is CASSPKTGGRMETQYF. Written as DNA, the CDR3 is TGCGCCAGCAGCCCTAAGACAGGGGGCCGGATGGAGACCCAGTACTTC.

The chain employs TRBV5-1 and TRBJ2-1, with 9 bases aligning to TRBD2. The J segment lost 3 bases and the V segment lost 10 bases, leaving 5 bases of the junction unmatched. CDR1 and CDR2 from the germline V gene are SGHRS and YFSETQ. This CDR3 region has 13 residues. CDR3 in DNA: TGCGCCTCCGGGCGGGGGGGCTACAATGAGCAGTTCTTC. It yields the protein CASGRGGYNEQFF. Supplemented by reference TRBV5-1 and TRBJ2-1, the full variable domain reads KAGVTQTPRYLIKTRGQQVTLSCSPISGHRSVSWYQQTPGQGLQFLFEYFSETQRNKGNFPGRFSGRQFSNSRSEMNVSTLELGDSALYLCASGRGGYNEQFFGPGTRLTVL.

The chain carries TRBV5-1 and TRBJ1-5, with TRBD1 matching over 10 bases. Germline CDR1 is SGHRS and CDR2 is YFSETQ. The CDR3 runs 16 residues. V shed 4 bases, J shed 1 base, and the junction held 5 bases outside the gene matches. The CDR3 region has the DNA TGCGCCAGCAGCCCGGGACAGGGGACGAGCAATCAGCCCCAGCATTTT. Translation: CASSPGQGTSNQPQHF. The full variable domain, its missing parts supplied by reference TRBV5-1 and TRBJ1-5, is KAGVTQTPRYLIKTRGQQVTLSCSPISGHRSVSWYQQTPGQGLQFLFEYFSETQRNKGNFPGRFSGRQFSNSRSEMNVSTLELGDSALYLCASSPGQGTSNQPQHFGDGTRLSIL.

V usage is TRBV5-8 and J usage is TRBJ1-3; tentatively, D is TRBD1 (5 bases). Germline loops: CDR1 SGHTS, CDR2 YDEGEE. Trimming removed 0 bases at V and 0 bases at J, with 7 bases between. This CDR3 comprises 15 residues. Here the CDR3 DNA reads TGTGCCAGCAGCTTGGGTGACAGCTCTGGAAACACCATATATTTT. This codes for CASSLGDSSGNTIYF. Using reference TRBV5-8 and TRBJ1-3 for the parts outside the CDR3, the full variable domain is EAGVTQSPTHLIKTRGQQATLRCSPISGHTSVYWYQQALGLGLQFLLWYDEGEERNRGNFPPRFSGRQFPNYSSELNVNALELEDSALYLCASSLGDSSGNTIYFGEGSWLTVV.

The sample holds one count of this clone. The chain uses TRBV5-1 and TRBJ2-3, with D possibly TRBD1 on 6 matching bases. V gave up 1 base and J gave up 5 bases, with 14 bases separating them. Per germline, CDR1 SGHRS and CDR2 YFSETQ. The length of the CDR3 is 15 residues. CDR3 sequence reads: CASSLTGISEDTQYF. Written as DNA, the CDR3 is TGCGCCAGCAGCTTGACAGGGATCTCTGAAGATACGCAGTATTTT.

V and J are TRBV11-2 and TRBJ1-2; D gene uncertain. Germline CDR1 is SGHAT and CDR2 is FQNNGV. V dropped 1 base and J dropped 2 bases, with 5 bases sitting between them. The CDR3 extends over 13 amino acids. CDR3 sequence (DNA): TGTGCCAGCAGCTTAGTTCAGAACTATGGCTACACCTTC. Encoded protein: CASSLVQNYGYTF. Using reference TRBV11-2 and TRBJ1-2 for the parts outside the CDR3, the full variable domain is EAGVAQSPRYKIIEKRQSVAFWCNPISGHATLYWYQQILGQGPKLLIQFQNNGVVDDSQLPKDRFSAERLKGVDSTLKIQPAKLEDSAVYLCASSLVQNYGYTFGSGTRLTVV.

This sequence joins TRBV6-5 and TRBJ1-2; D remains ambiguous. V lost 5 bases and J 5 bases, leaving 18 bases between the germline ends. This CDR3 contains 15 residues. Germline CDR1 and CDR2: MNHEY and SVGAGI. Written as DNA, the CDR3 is TGTGCCAGCAGTGTATCACAGTCGGTCCTGTATGGCTACACCTTC. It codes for CASSVSQSVLYGYTF.

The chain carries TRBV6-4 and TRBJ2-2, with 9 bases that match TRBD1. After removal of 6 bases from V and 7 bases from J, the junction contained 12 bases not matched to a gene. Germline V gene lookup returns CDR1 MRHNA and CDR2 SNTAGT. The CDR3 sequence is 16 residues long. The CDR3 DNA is TGTGCCAGCAGGGGACCGGGACAGGGTGGCGTCGGGGAGCTGTTTTTT. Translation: CASRGPGQGGVGELFF.